This TCR beta chain was sequenced during a study of cytomegalovirus exposure and HLA in healthy donors. Amplification used 60 Vbeta primers and 13 Jbeta primers. Generated by immunoSEQ multiplex PCR, the TCRdb table keeps only in-frame clones and is missing some. This sample contains some 150,000 clones. Donors in the study were healthy people who gave bone marrow. To note about this clone: Its specificity is not known. One junction end does not reproduce the germline sequence, and a read error may be involved.

Study results and limitations: A link between a missense DCLRE1C variant and TCR beta V- and J-gene trimming emerged from a later analysis.

CDR1 is MNHNS and CDR2 is SASEGT in the germline V gene. The CDR3 length is 15 residues. The chain couples TRBV6-1 to TRBJ1-2, with TRBD1 identical over 8 bases. The TCR was taken from a woman under 30 in good health and CMV-seronegative. Sequencing was carried out using PBMCs. The CDR3 nucleotides read TGTGCCAGCACATGGGGGACAGGAGCTAACTGTGGCTACACCTTC. Translating it yields CASTWGTGANCGYTF.